This TCR beta chain was obtained from a study of T cells of healthy individuals. TCRdb independently ran MiXCR on the 5' RACE reads; one entry per CDR3 protein. The sample consists of roughly 87,000 distinct CDR3 sequences, 17% of them appearing once. V dropped 6 bases and J dropped 0 bases, with 11 bases sitting between them. The CDR3 contains 14 residues. The sequence came from a human donor in good health. This chain joins TRBV12-3 or TRBV12-4 and TRBJ2-5, with D hard to call. This CDR3 is CASRPLGYQETQYF. In DNA form, the CDR3 reads TGTGCCAGCAGGCCTTTGGGGTACCAAGAGACCCAGTACTTC.